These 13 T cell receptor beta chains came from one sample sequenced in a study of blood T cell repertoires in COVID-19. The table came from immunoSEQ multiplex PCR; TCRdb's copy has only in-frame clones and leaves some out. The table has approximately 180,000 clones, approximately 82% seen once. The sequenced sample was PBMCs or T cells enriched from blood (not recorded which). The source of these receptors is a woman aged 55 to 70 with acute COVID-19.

Here the CDR3 reads CASSLPGQSYTGELFF. CDR3 bases: TGTGCCAGCAGCCTTCCGGGACAGTCATACACCGGGGAGCTGTTTTTT. This sequence joins TRBV5-4 and TRBJ2-2; 7 positions agree with TRBD1. CDR3 length equals 16 residues. V shed 4 bases, J shed 3 bases, and the junction held 9 bases outside the gene matches. Germline V CDR1 and CDR2: SGHNT, YYREEE (reference sequence).

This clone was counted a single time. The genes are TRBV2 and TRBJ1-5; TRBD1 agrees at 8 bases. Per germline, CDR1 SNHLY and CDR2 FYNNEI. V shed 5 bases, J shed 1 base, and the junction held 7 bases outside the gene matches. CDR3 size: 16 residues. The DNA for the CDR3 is TGTGCCAGCAGTTCTGGACAGGGTAAGAGCAATCAGCCCCAGCATTTT. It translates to CASSSGQGKSNQPQHF. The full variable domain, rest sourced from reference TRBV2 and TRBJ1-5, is EPEVTQTPSHQVTQMGQEVILRCVPISNHLYFYWYRQILGQKVEFLVSFYNNEISEKSEIFDDQFSVERPDGSNFTLKIRSTKLEDSAMYFCASSSGQGKSNQPQHFGDGTRLSIL.

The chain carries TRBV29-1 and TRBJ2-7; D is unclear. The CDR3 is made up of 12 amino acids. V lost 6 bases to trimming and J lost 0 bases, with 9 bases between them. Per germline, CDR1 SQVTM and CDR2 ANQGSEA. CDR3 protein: CSVRLSSYEQYF. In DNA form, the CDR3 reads TGCAGCGTAAGACTGAGCTCCTACGAGCAGTACTTC.

CDR3 coding DNA: TGTGCCAGCAGCTTAGCCAGGACAGGGGGCTCTGAGCAGTTCTTC. Residues: CASSLARTGGSEQFF. The chain carries TRBV11-2 and TRBJ2-1; 11 nucleotides line up with TRBD1. Per the germline V gene, CDR1 is SGHAT and CDR2 is FQNNGV. Trimming removed 1 base from V and 9 bases from J; junction bases left unmatched: 5. The CDR3 covers 15 residues.

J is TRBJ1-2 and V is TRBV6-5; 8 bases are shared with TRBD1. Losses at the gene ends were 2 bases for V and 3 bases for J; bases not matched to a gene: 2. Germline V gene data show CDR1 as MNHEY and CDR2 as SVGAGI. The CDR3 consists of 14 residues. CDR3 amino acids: CASSYGRGHYGYTF. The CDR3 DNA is TGTGCCAGCAGTTACGGCAGGGGGCACTATGGCTACACCTTC.

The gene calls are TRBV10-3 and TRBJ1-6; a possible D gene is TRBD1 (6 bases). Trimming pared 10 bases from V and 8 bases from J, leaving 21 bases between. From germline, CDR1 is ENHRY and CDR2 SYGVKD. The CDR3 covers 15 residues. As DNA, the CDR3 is TGTGCCACGGCAGGGGCCTCTCATACGGATTCACCCCTCCACTTT. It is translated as CATAGASHTDSPLHF.

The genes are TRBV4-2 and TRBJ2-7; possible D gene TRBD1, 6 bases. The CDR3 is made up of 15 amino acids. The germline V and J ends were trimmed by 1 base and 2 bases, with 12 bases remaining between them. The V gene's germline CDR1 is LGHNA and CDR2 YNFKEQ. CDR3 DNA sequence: TGTGCCAGCAGCCAAGCCTACACAGGGCCCTACGAGCAGTACTTC. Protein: CASSQAYTGPYEQYF.

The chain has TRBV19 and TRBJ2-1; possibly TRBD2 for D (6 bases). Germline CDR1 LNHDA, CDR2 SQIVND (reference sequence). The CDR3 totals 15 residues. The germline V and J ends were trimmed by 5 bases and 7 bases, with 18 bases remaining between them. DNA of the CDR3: TGTGCCAGTAGTTTCCCGGGACTGTCCCATAATGAGCAGTTCTTC. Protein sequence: CASSFPGLSHNEQFF.

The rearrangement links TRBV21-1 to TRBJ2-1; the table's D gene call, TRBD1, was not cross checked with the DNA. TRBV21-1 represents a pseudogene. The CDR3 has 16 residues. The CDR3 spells CASSKVGWDRVNEQFF. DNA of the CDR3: TGTGCCAGCAGCAAAGTGGGGTGGGACAGGGTAAATGAGCAGTTCTTC.

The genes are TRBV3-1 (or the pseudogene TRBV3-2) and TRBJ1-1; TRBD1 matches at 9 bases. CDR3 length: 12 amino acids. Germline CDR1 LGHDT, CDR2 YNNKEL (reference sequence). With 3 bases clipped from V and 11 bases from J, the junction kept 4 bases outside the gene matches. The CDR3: CASSQGDREAFF. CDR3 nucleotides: TGTGCCAGCAGCCAGGGGGACAGGGAGGCTTTCTTT.

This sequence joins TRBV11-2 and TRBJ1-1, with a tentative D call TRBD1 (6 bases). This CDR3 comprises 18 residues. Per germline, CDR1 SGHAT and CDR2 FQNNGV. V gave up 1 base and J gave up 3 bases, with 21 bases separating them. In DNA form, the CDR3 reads TGTGCCAGCAGCTTAGGAGTTTGGGGGGGCGAAGATGACACTGAAGCTTTCTTT. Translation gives CASSLGVWGGEDDTEAFF.

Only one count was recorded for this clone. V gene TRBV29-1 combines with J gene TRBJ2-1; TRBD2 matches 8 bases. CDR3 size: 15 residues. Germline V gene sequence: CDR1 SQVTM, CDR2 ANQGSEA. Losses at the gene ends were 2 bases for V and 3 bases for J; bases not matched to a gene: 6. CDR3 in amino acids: CSVERAGAHYNEQFF. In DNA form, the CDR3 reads TGCAGCGTTGAAAGAGCGGGGGCCCACTACAATGAGCAGTTCTTC.

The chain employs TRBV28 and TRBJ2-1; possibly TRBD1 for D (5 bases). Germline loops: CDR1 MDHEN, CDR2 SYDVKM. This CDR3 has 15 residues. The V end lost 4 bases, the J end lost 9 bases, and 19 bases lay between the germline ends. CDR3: CASSWVRGRDVEQFF. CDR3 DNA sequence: TGTGCCAGCAGTTGGGTACGAGGCAGGGATGTTGAGCAGTTCTTC. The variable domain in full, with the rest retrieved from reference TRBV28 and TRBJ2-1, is DVKVTQSSRYLVKRTGEKVFLECVQDMDHENMFWYRQDPGLGLRLIYFSYDVKMKEKGDIPEGYSVSREKKERFSLILESASTNQTSMYLCASSWVRGRDVEQFFGPGTRLTVL.